The rows below give T cell receptor beta chains drawn from one sample of a study of blood T cell repertoires in COVID-19. Some clones are missing from TCRdb's copy, which holds only in-frame ones; the method was immunoSEQ multiplex PCR. The data hold about 410,000 clones, with roughly 91% observed a single time. Sequenced input: PBMCs or T cells enriched from blood (not recorded which). Receptors originate from a woman aged 30 to 39 who had recovered from COVID-19. CDR3s include the opening cysteine and the closing phenylalanine or tryptophan. A D gene is named only where the DNA matches it firmly. Size is stated for part of the rows, as once, few or many counts, or as a class when the clone is expanded.

>TRBV10-3|NA|TRBJ1-1|NA
CAISDPRTVMNTEAFF
TGTGCCATCAGTGATCCCAGGACAGTCATGAACACTGAAGCTTTCTTT
>TRBV18|NA|TRBJ2-7|NA
CASSPGTSTPYEQYF
TGTGCCAGCTCACCAGGGACTTCTACCCCCTACGAGCAGTACTTC
>TRBV2|TRBD2|TRBJ2-1|NA
CASSGTSGRIPYNEQFF
TGTGCCAGCAGCGGGACTAGCGGGAGGATCCCCTACAATGAGCAGTTCTTC
>TRBV5-1|NA|TRBJ2-7|NA
CASSLSVLGDSYEQYF
TGCGCCAGCAGCTTGAGCGTCTTGGGAGACTCCTACGAGCAGTACTTC
>TRBV10-3|TRBD1|TRBJ1-1|NA
CAITRDRESTEAFF
TGTGCCATCACCCGGGACAGGGAGAGCACTGAAGCTTTCTTT
>TRBV15|TRBD1|TRBJ1-5|NA
CATSRGTGGNQPQHF
TGTGCCACCAGCAGGGGGACAGGGGGAAATCAGCCCCAGCATTTT
>TRBV6-2/TRBV6-3|NA|TRBJ1-2|NA
CASSHRDTTKYGYTF
TGTGCCAGCAGCCACCGGGACACCACCAAGTATGGCTACACCTTC
>TRBV10-3|TRBD1|TRBJ2-1|once
CAIRDRGQTGDYNEQFF
TGTGCCATCAGGGACAGGGGGCAGACAGGTGACTACAATGAGCAGTTCTTC
>TRBV3-1/TRBV3-2|TRBD1|TRBJ1-6|NA
CASSQDGDRRLYNSPLHF
TGTGCCAGCAGCCAAGACGGGGACAGGAGACTTTATAATTCACCCCTCCACTTT
>TRBV28|TRBD1|TRBJ1-2|NA
CASRQGSDYGYTF
TGTGCCAGCAGACAGGGGTCTGACTATGGCTACACCTTC
>TRBV5-1|TRBD2|TRBJ2-1|NA
CASSPMGLAAGYNEQFF
TGCGCCAGCAGCCCTATGGGACTAGCAGCCGGGTACAATGAGCAGTTCTTC
>TRBV6-5|NA|TRBJ2-7|once
CASRNSRDSAPYF
TGTGCCAGCAGGAACTCTCGGGACTCGGCGCCGTACTTC
>TRBV19|NA|TRBJ2-1|NA
CASSIPMRLGAVENEQFF
TGTGCCAGTAGTATCCCTATGCGATTAGGAGCGGTGGAAAATGAGCAGTTCTTC
>TRBV10-3|TRBD1|TRBJ1-6|NA
CAISEGTGINSPLHF
TGTGCCATCAGTGAGGGGACAGGGATCAATTCACCCCTCCACTTT
>TRBV15|NA|TRBJ1-4|NA
CATSGRQISNEKLFF
TGTGCCACCAGCGGCCGACAGATCTCTAATGAAAAACTGTTTTTT
>TRBV20-1|NA|TRBJ1-4|NA
CSAGAGAGLFF
TGCAGTGCTGGCGCGGGGGCAGGACTGTTTTTT
>TRBV6-1|NA|TRBJ1-1|NA
CASSDRGNTEAFF
TGTGCCAGCAGTGATAGGGGGAACACTGAAGCTTTCTTT
>TRBV19|TRBD2|TRBJ2-3|NA
CASSREAAGTRGNTQYF
TGTGCCAGTAGCCGTGAGGCGGCGGGGACTAGAGGAAATACGCAGTATTTT
>TRBV5-6|TRBD2|TRBJ2-7|NA
CASSLGLAGYHEQYF
TGTGCCAGCAGCTTGGGATTAGCGGGATACCACGAGCAGTACTTC
>TRBV3-1/TRBV3-2|NA|TRBJ1-3|NA
CASSQGTAGNTIYF
TGTGCCAGCAGCCAAGGGACAGCTGGAAACACCATATATTTT
>TRBV7-6|TRBD1|TRBJ2-7|NA
CASSSGQSPESYEQYF
TGTGCCAGCAGCTCGGGACAGAGCCCCGAATCCTACGAGCAGTACTTC
>TRBV5-1|NA|TRBJ1-1|NA
CASRGRDGLGRTEAFF
TGCGCCAGCAGGGGTCGGGATGGGCTGGGAAGGACTGAAGCTTTCTTT
>TRBV3-1/TRBV3-2|NA|TRBJ1-2|NA
CASSLRTGTTGSGYGYTF
TGTGCCAGCAGCCTCCGGACCGGAACGACAGGTTCTGGCTATGGCTACACCTTC
>TRBV5-4|TRBD2|TRBJ2-3|NA
CASSWNLAGGPSQYTDTQYF
TGTGCCAGCAGCTGGAACCTAGCGGGGGGGCCTAGTCAATACACAGATACGCAGTATTTT
>TRBV7-3|NA|TRBJ2-2|NA
CASSSGGQINTGELFF
TGTGCCAGCAGCTCAGGCGGACAGATAAACACCGGGGAGCTGTTTTTT
>TRBV30|TRBD1|TRBJ1-6|NA
CAWSRRDRRNSPLHF
TGTGCCTGGAGTAGGAGGGACAGAAGAAATTCACCCCTCCACTTT
>TRBV5-1|NA|TRBJ2-5|NA
CASKSANQETQYF
TGCGCCAGCAAGAGCGCTAACCAAGAGACCCAGTACTTC
>TRBV11-2|NA|TRBJ2-4|NA
CASSLDAGLSLAKNIQYF
TGTGCCAGCAGCTTAGATGCAGGCTTAAGCTTAGCCAAAAACATTCAGTACTTC
>TRBV5-1|NA|TRBJ1-3|NA
CASSLVGGLSGNTIYF
TGCGCCAGCAGCTTGGTTGGGGGCTTAAGTGGAAACACCATATATTTT
>TRBV29-1|TRBD1|TRBJ2-2|once
CSVLGQVGAGELFF
TGCAGCGTTCTCGGACAGGTTGGGGCCGGGGAGCTGTTTTTT
>TRBV7-2|TRBD1|TRBJ2-7|NA
CASSTGTGGFEQYF
TGTGCCAGCAGCACTGGGACAGGGGGTTTCGAGCAGTACTTC
>TRBV14|TRBD1|TRBJ1-2|NA
CASSRQGYGYTF
TGTGCCAGCAGCCGACAGGGGTATGGCTACACCTTC
>TRBV11-2|NA|TRBJ2-7|NA
CASSRDYEQYF
TGTGCCAGCAGCCGGGACTACGAGCAGTACTTC
>TRBV19|NA|TRBJ1-6|NA
CASSIGRDSAYSPLHF
TGTGCCAGTAGTATAGGCAGGGATTCTGCGTATTCACCCCTCCACTTT
>TRBV12-3/TRBV12-4|NA|TRBJ1-5|few
CASSLGRDQPQHF
TGTGCCAGCAGTTTAGGCAGGGATCAGCCCCAGCATTTT
>TRBV13|TRBD2|TRBJ2-5|NA
CASSSTGLAGQETQYF
TGTGCCAGCAGCTCGACGGGACTAGCGGGGCAAGAGACCCAGTACTTC
>TRBV19|TRBD1|TRBJ1-5|few
CASSPPGQGFLSNQPQHF
TGTGCCAGTAGTCCTCCGGGACAGGGGTTTCTTAGCAATCAGCCCCAGCATTTT
>TRBV28|TRBD1|TRBJ2-2|NA
CASSTGDGELFF
TGTGCCAGCAGCACAGGGGACGGGGAGCTGTTTTTT
>TRBV7-2|NA|TRBJ1-1|NA
CASSSSWGFTEAFF
TGTGCCAGCAGCTCATCTTGGGGCTTCACTGAAGCTTTCTTT
>TRBV5-6|NA|TRBJ2-5|NA
CASSLAQAQETQYF
TGTGCCAGCAGCTTGGCACAGGCTCAAGAGACCCAGTACTTC
>TRBV7-2|TRBD2|TRBJ2-7|NA
CASSLGTSASYEQYF
TGTGCCAGCAGCTTAGGGACTAGCGCCTCCTACGAGCAGTACTTC
>TRBV27|TRBD1|TRBJ1-1|NA
CASSLWAGQGLNTEAFF
TGTGCCAGCAGTTTATGGGCGGGACAGGGACTGAACACTGAAGCTTTCTTT
>TRBV30|TRBD1|TRBJ1-1|NA
CAWVGQVYTEAFF
TGTGCCTGGGTCGGACAGGTTTACACTGAAGCTTTCTTT
>TRBV4-2|TRBD2|TRBJ2-2|NA
CASSQVPAGEPGGELFF
TGTGCCAGCAGCCAAGTTCCAGCGGGGGAACCGGGCGGGGAGCTGTTTTTT
>TRBV28|TRBD2|TRBJ2-1|NA
CASTSGSFEQFF
TGTGCCAGCACTAGCGGGAGTTTTGAGCAGTTCTTC
>TRBV7-9|NA|TRBJ1-2|NA
CASSFQTGYGYTF
TGTGCCAGCAGCTTCCAGACAGGCTATGGCTACACCTTC
>TRBV6-5|TRBD1|TRBJ1-2|NA
CASSYFSDRGYGYTF
TGTGCCAGCAGTTACTTCTCCGACAGGGGCTATGGCTACACCTTC
>TRBV5-6|NA|TRBJ2-5|NA
CASSSGLTQYF
TGTGCCAGCAGCTCGGGACTTACACAGTACTTC